Shown below are 20 T cell receptor beta chains from a single sample sequenced in a study of blood T cells in healthy people across ages. With a J-beta primer mix and a sample-barcoded 5' primer, a second PCR ran roughly 6 to 11 cycles. Using its own MiXCR run on the 5' RACE reads, TCRdb lists one record per CDR3 protein. Among some 1,000,000 distinct CDR3 sequences listed, approximately 25% were seen once. The same data also went into a second study, on T cells of mothers and their children.

The sequencing input was blood. The receptor source for this set is a girl aged 2 to 10 in good health.

This clonotype was observed a few times. V usage is TRBV9 and J usage is TRBJ1-1; TRBD1 matches at 9 bases. Trimming took 4 bases from V and 0 from J; bases not matched to a gene: 19. Germline values: CDR1 SGDLS, CDR2 YYNGEE. The CDR3 runs to 20 residues. In DNA, the CDR3 is TGTGCCAGCAGCACCAACCCAGGACAGGGGATGGGAGGGGTGAACACTGAAGCTTTCTTT. Its protein is CASSTNPGQGMGGVNTEAFF.

This clonotype was recorded a few times. The CDR3 here is CASSVALTGTTEAFF. CDR3 in DNA: TGTGCCAGCAGCGTAGCACTGACAGGGACCACTGAAGCTTTCTTT. V usage is TRBV9 and J usage is TRBJ1-1; 7 positions agree with TRBD1. Germline V lookup: CDR1 SGDLS, CDR2 YYNGEE. V shed 0 bases, J shed 4 bases, and the junction held 6 bases outside the gene matches. This CDR3 is built from 15 residues.

The rearrangement links TRBV5-1 to TRBJ2-2, with 7 bases identical to TRBD1. This CDR3 is built from 14 residues. Germline loops: CDR1 SGHRS, CDR2 YFSETQ. V trimming: 7 bases; J trimming: 3 bases; junction bases outside the gene matches: 6. CDR3 DNA sequence: TGCGCCAGCCGATACAGGGGAGACACCGGGGAGCTGTTTTTT. Protein: CASRYRGDTGELFF.

This chain joins TRBV5-1 and TRBJ1-1; weak D call: TRBD1 (6 bases). The CDR3 contains 13 residues. Trimming shortened V by 2 bases and J by 6 bases, and 11 bases separated the two germline ends. The germline V gene encodes CDR1 SGHRS and CDR2 YFSETQ. CDR3 amino acids: CASSFEQGSEAFF. The DNA for the CDR3 is TGCGCCAGCAGCTTTGAACAGGGATCTGAAGCTTTCTTT.

This clonotype was seen a few times. This chain connects TRBV20-1 to TRBJ2-3; D is unclear. V lost 0 bases and J 2 bases, leaving 9 bases between the germline ends. This CDR3 region has 14 residues. In germline, CDR1 is DFQATT, CDR2 SNEGSKA (reference sequence). The CDR3 protein is CSARDPYSTDTQYF. CDR3 DNA sequence: TGCAGTGCTAGAGATCCCTACTCCACAGATACGCAGTATTTT.

The chain links TRBV11-2 to TRBJ2-1, with D unclear. CDR1 is SGHAT, CDR2 FQNNGV, per germline. The CDR3 has 15 amino acids. V gave up 4 bases and J gave up 7 bases, with 17 bases separating them. For the CDR3, the DNA is TGTGCCAGCAGCTCCCGGATGCGAACCTGGAATGAGCAGTTCTTC. Translating it yields CASSSRMRTWNEQFF.

V usage is TRBV20-1 and J usage is TRBJ2-5; 9 bases line up with TRBD1. J was trimmed by 5 bases and V by 5 bases; bases with no gene match: 9. Germline values: CDR1 DFQATT, CDR2 SNEGSKA (reference sequence). CDR3 length equals 14 residues. The CDR3 sequence: CSAVPYRGQETQYF. The CDR3 region has the DNA TGCAGTGCTGTACCATACAGGGGGCAGGAGACCCAGTACTTC.

The J gene is TRBJ1-2, the V gene TRBV9, with 9 bases matching TRBD1. This CDR3 has 15 amino acids. The V segment lost 3 bases and the J segment 2 bases; nucleotides outside the gene matches: 5. Germline values: CDR1 SGDLS, CDR2 YYNGEE. The CDR3 protein is CASSAGQGNNYGYTF. CDR3 sequence (DNA): TGTGCCAGCAGCGCGGGACAGGGAAACAACTATGGCTACACCTTC.

The J gene is TRBJ1-5, the V gene TRBV6-1; no clear D. CDR1 is MNHNS and CDR2 is SASEGT in the germline V gene. V was clipped by 1 base and J by 6 bases, with 13 bases between them. The CDR3 runs 15 residues. The CDR3 nucleotides read TGTGCCAGCAGTGAAGAGCTCCCCACAATTCAGCCCCAGCATTTT. Its translation: CASSEELPTIQPQHF.

With regard to this clonotype: A junction end diverges from the germline sequence, so it may reflect a read error. DNA of the CDR3: TGCGCCAGCAGCTCTGGGACAGTCATTTCCTGCAATGAGCAGTTCTTC. Amino acids: CASSSGTVISCNEQFF. This chain links TRBV5-1 with TRBJ2-1; 7 bases fit TRBD1. Germline V gene lookup returns CDR1 SGHRS and CDR2 YFSETQ. This CDR3 comprises 16 residues.

This chain uses TRBV7-2 with TRBJ2-1, with 8 bases identical to TRBD1. The V gene's germline CDR1 is SGHTA and CDR2 FQGNSA. This CDR3 has 14 amino acids. With V trimmed by 2 bases and J by 7 bases, 4 bases remained unmatched. CDR3 loop: CASSLQGARNEQFF. In DNA, the CDR3 is TGTGCCAGCAGCTTACAGGGGGCGAGGAATGAGCAGTTCTTC.

V usage is TRBV7-8 and J usage is TRBJ2-3; the D gene is possibly TRBD2 (5 bases). Germline CDR1 is SGHVS and CDR2 is FQNEAQ. The CDR3 runs to 15 residues. Trimming left V 7 bases short and J 4 bases short, with 18 bases between. The CDR3 coding sequence is TGTGCCAGCAACCTCCCCCCTCGAGGGTCAGATACGCAGTATTTT. This sequence encodes CASNLPPRGSDTQYF.

The V call is TRBV28, the J call TRBJ1-1, with D possibly TRBD1 on 5 matching bases. V was shortened by 2 bases and J by 0 bases, with 16 bases between the two germline ends. The CDR3 covers 17 residues. The germline CDR1 and CDR2 sequences are MDHEN and SYDVKM. This CDR3 reads CASSLPDFTGLNTEAFF. For the CDR3, the DNA is TGTGCCAGCAGTTTACCGGATTTTACAGGCTTGAACACTGAAGCTTTCTTT.

Regarding this clonotype: Sequence at one end of the junction differs from germline and may be a read error. The chain has TRBV29-1 and TRBJ2-3; 10 bases are a match to TRBD1. This CDR3 has 15 residues. CDR1 is SQVTM and CDR2 is ANQGSEA in the germline V gene. CDR3 bases: TGCAGCGTTGAAGATTTGACAGGGGGCACGGATACGCAGTATTTT. This gives the protein CSVEDLTGGTDTQYF.

This rearrangement joins TRBV28 to TRBJ1-1; weak D call: TRBD1 (5 bases). CDR3 length equals 17 residues. Germline values: CDR1 MDHEN, CDR2 SYDVKM. V was trimmed by 9 bases and J by 0 bases, leaving 23 bases between them. In DNA form, the CDR3 reads TGTGCCAGTTTGGGGCCCCCAAAAGGCCCGATGAACACTGAAGCTTTCTTT. It codes for CASLGPPKGPMNTEAFF.

The rearrangement joins TRBV12-5 to TRBJ2-7; perhaps D is TRBD1 or TRBD2 (5 bases each). CDR3 length: 14 residues. Trimming stripped 7 bases from V and 3 bases from J, with 16 bases between. Germline CDR1 LGHNT, CDR2 FRNRAP. The DNA of the CDR3 is TGTGCTAGTGTCCCGAGGGACGGATTCTACGAGCAGTACTTC. It translates to CASVPRDGFYEQYF.

This clonotype was observed a few times. This chain joins TRBV19 and TRBJ2-1; 14 bases agree with TRBD2. The V and J ends lost 4 bases and 4 bases, in that order; junction bases with no gene match: 15. Germline V CDR1 and CDR2: LNHDA, SQIVND (reference sequence). CDR3 size: 20 residues. In DNA, the CDR3 is TGTGCCAGTAGTAGCCTTGGGGGACTAGCGGGAGAGGGCTCGTACAATGAGCAGTTCTTC. Translating it yields CASSSLGGLAGEGSYNEQFF.

The rearrangement uses TRBV10-3 and TRBJ2-1, with a tentative D call TRBD2 (6 bases). Trimming removed 2 bases at V and 9 bases at J, with 14 bases between. The germline V gene has CDR1 ENHRY and CDR2 SYGVKD. The CDR3 sequence is 14 residues long. The CDR3 bases are TGTGCCATCAGTGAGCCACAAATACTAGCTGAGCAGTTCTTC. Translation gives CAISEPQILAEQFF.

This chain joins TRBV5-6 and TRBJ2-7; D possibly corresponds to TRBD2 (5 bases). CDR3 length: 13 amino acids. V lost 2 bases to trimming and J lost 2 bases, with 8 bases between them. The V gene's germline CDR1 is SGHDT and CDR2 YYEEEE. The CDR3 DNA is TGTGCCAGCAGCTTAGCGGACCCCTACGAGCAGTACTTC. Its protein product is CASSLADPYEQYF.

In its sample, this clonotype was seen a few times. J is TRBJ2-1 and V is TRBV5-1; no definite D call. Germline CDR1 SGHRS, CDR2 YFSETQ. Trimming removed 0 bases at V and 8 bases at J, with 12 bases between. The CDR3 consists of 14 residues. CDR3 loop: CASSLGHRSDEQFF. The CDR3, as DNA: TGCGCCAGCAGCTTGGGCCACAGATCCGATGAGCAGTTCTTC.